This TCR beta chain was recovered during a study of patients and donors after allogeneic stem cell transplantation (TCRdb year 2020). Receptors were amplified or captured by RT-PCR. The reads were generated on a NextSeq 550. TCRdb reprocessed the public reads (quality trimming at Q25 with fastp, clone calling with MiXCR) and kept in-frame beta chains. All rows with the same CDR3 protein become a single entry with the most common DNA and genes. Across this sample there are 920,000 or so distinct CDR3 sequences, with about a sixth seen only once. About 6% of the sample is taken by the ten largest. The germline V gene (reference sequence) sets CDR1 to LNHDA and CDR2 to SQIVND. Trimming at the junction amounts to 1 base on V and 1 base on J, and the germline ends lie 8 bases apart. CDR3 length: 15 amino acids, cysteine to phenylalanine. Just CDR3 DNA is preserved here, 45 bases in frame from base 1. This clonotype was found many times. There is no known antigen for this receptor. Per-base qualities were not stored, and no clone one base away is much larger.

The clonotype comes from a human donor who was either an allogeneic HSCT recipient or a stem cell or donor lymphocyte infusion donor (not recorded which). It is not recorded whose cells these are; they may come from a transplant donor. The sample consisted of blood, either unsorted or a sorted T cell fraction (not recorded which). Recombination linked TRBV19 to TRBJ1-5; TRBD1 might be the D gene, on 6 matching bases. The encoded CDR3 is CASSIGTASNQPQHF. The DNA sequence is as follows: TGTGCCAGTAGTATAGGGACAGCCAGCAATCAGCCCCAGCATTTT.